The clone carrying this T cell receptor beta chain was counted between two and nine times. Its antigen remains unknown. TCRdb used MiXCR to reprocess the 5' RACE reads, holding one entry per CDR3 protein. The repertoire has hundreds of thousands of distinct CDR3 sequences, roughly 18% of them found once; the top ten carry 12%. This sample is part of a study of T-cell memory formation after mild COVID-19. Overall study results and limits: Among CD4+ contracting clones, most were CM and EM, and CD8+ ones EMRA. Contracting clones from day 15 to 85 showed balanced CD4/CD8; later expanders favored CD4+. Researchers found some responding clones in pre-infection memory, a sign that cross-reactive memory joined.

This CDR3 is built from 13 residues. Deletions cut 5 bases from V and 1 base from J, with 9 bases between. CDR1 is LNHNV and CDR2 is YYDKDF in the germline V gene (reference sequence). The source is an adult woman who had mild COVID-19 (a few samples of this study predate the infection). Cell type and time point are not known. V is TRBV15 and J is TRBJ2-7; D is perhaps TRBD1 (5 bases). Specimen: PBMCs or a T cell subset sorted from them (not recorded which). The DNA for the CDR3 is TGTGCCACCAGCCCAGGGTGGTCCTACGAGCAGTACTTC. It is translated as CATSPGWSYEQYF.